This T cell receptor beta chain was documented in a study of technical replicates of blood from four donors (dated by TCRdb to about 2017). Library generation was performed with the immunoSEQ multiplex PCR assay. TCRdb carries this immuneACCESS record with in-frame sequences only. Its versions omit some clonotypes, under half of them owing to an unresolved V gene in the studies checked, with the rest unexplained. The sample table contains more than 9,500 clones; only one count was recorded for roughly 96% of them. 6.3% of the sample belongs to the ten largest clones. A note on this clone: It lacks a known antigen. No quality values exist for individual bases; no much larger clone is one base distant.

The cysteine opens and the phenylalanine closes a CDR3 of 14 amino acids. Just CDR3 DNA is preserved here, 42 bases in frame from base 1. Germline trimming: 2 bases from V, 1 base from J; junction bases outside gene matches: 1. CDR1 and CDR2 are drawn from the germline V gene (reference sequence): MNHNY, SVGAGI. Specimen: PBMCs. The sequence came from a human donor in good health. The receptor chain draws on TRBV6-6 and TRBJ1-2, with 7 bases in between that match TRBD1. The DNA reads as follows: TGTGCCAGCAGTTACCGGGACAGTAACTATGGCTACACCTTC. Its product reads: CASSYRDSNYGYTF.